Listed here are 21 T cell receptor beta chains from one sample, sequenced in a study of blood T cell repertoires in COVID-19. The table came from immunoSEQ multiplex PCR; TCRdb's copy has only in-frame clones and leaves some out. Among about 250,000 clones listed, almost 90% were seen once. Sequenced material: peripheral blood. Receptors were obtained from a man at least 80 years old with acute or convalescent COVID-19.

This clone has only a few counts. The J gene is TRBJ1-2, the V gene TRBV2; D unresolved. In germline, CDR1 is SNHLY, CDR2 FYNNEI. The CDR3 is 14 amino acids. Trimming stripped 6 bases from V and 4 bases from J, with 15 bases between. The CDR3 DNA is TGTGCCAGCAGACAGTCTTATGTCATCTATGGCTACACCTTC. It yields the protein CASRQSYVIYGYTF.

The chain is built from TRBV27 and TRBJ2-7; TRBD1 matches 8 bases. After removal of 0 bases from V and 0 bases from J, the junction contained 7 bases not matched to a gene. Germline V CDR1 and CDR2: MNHEY, SMNVEV (reference sequence). The CDR3 length is 17 residues. The CDR3 nucleotides are TGTGCCAGCAGTTTATCGATCGCGCAGGGGGCCTCCTACGAGCAGTACTTC. Its translation is CASSLSIAQGASYEQYF.

The genes are TRBV19 and TRBJ1-2; 11 nucleotides match TRBD1. The J segment lost 0 bases and the V segment lost 1 base, leaving 1 base of the junction unmatched. CDR1 is LNHDA, CDR2 SQIVND, per germline (reference sequence). This CDR3 region has 16 residues. CDR3 region: CASSIAGQGANYGYTF. CDR3 bases: TGTGCCAGTAGTATAGCGGGACAGGGGGCTAACTATGGCTACACCTTC.

V is TRBV2 and J is TRBJ1-4; 8 nucleotides agree with TRBD1. Germline trimming cut 6 bases from V and 2 bases from J; bases unmatched to any gene: 5. CDR1 SNHLY and CDR2 FYNNEI come from the germline V gene. The CDR3 runs 15 residues. In DNA, the CDR3 is TGTGCCAGCAGGATACAGGGGGACACTAATGAAAAACTGTTTTTT. This sequence encodes CASRIQGDTNEKLFF.

J is TRBJ2-2 and V is TRBV11-2; 9 bases are shared with TRBD1. V lost 5 bases, J lost 5 bases, and 6 bases stayed unmatched. This CDR3 comprises 15 residues. Germline V lookup: CDR1 SGHAT, CDR2 FQNNGV. CDR3 in amino acids: CASSPGTGWTGELFF. The CDR3 region has the DNA TGTGCCAGCAGCCCCGGGACAGGGTGGACCGGGGAGCTGTTTTTT.

This chain links TRBV19 with TRBJ2-1; no firm D call. The ends were cut back, 1 base at V and 3 bases at J, with 7 bases in the middle. This CDR3 spans 14 amino acids. CDR1 is LNHDA and CDR2 is SQIVND in the germline V gene (reference sequence). The CDR3 region has the DNA TGTGCCAGTAGTATAGGGGCAAACTACAATGAGCAGTTCTTC. It translates to CASSIGANYNEQFF.

This clone was detected only a few times. The rearrangement uses TRBV5-1 and TRBJ1-1; maybe TRBD1 (5 bases). The germline V and J ends were trimmed by 2 bases and 1 base, with 9 bases remaining between them. Germline CDR1 SGHRS, CDR2 YFSETQ. The CDR3 is 14 amino acids. The CDR3 here is CASSLVGQNTEAFF. The CDR3 DNA follows: TGCGCCAGCAGCTTAGTAGGACAGAACACTGAAGCTTTCTTT.

The genes are TRBV6-6 and TRBJ1-2, with 7 bases that match TRBD1. J gave up 8 bases and V 6 bases, and 9 bases lay outside the gene matches. Germline V gene lookup returns CDR1 MNHNY and CDR2 SVGAGI (reference sequence). The CDR3 sequence is 13 residues long. This chain's CDR3 is CASSRDRDEGYTF. Written as DNA, the CDR3 is TGTGCCAGCAGCCGCGACAGGGACGAGGGCTACACCTTC.

V is TRBV14 and J is TRBJ2-2, with D unresolved. The CDR3 sequence is 14 residues long. V lost 1 base to trimming and J lost 6 bases, with 9 bases between them. Germline V gene lookup returns CDR1 SGHDN and CDR2 FVKESK. The CDR3 bases are TGTGCCAGCAGCCAAGGTCACATCCCCGGGGAGCTGTTTTTT. Translated, it gives CASSQGHIPGELFF.

This chain links TRBV5-1 with TRBJ2-3, with D uncertain. Germline lookup yields CDR1 SGHRS and CDR2 YFSETQ. The CDR3 loop spans 15 amino acids. V gave up 0 bases and J gave up 0 bases, with 8 bases separating them. In nucleotides, the CDR3 is TGCGCCAGCAGCTTGGAAAGACTTAGCACAGATACGCAGTATTTT. Protein: CASSLERLSTDTQYF.

This clone appeared once. V gene TRBV28 combines with J gene TRBJ2-1, with 12 positions matching TRBD2. The CDR3 has 15 residues. Unmatched junction bases numbered 4, after V lost 6 bases and J lost 4 bases. Germline V lookup: CDR1 MDHEN, CDR2 SYDVKM. CDR3 sequence (DNA): TGTGCCAGCAGCCTAGCGGGAGGGATATACAATGAGCAGTTCTTC. Protein: CASSLAGGIYNEQFF.

The V and J genes are TRBV28 and TRBJ1-2, with 8 bases aligning to TRBD1. In germline, CDR1 is MDHEN, CDR2 SYDVKM. V shed 3 bases, J shed 8 bases, and the junction held 5 bases outside the gene matches. CDR3 length: 13 amino acids. CDR3 nucleotides: TGTGCCAGCAGTTTGATGACAGGGGTAGGCTACACCTTC. As protein: CASSLMTGVGYTF.

A word on this clone: At one end, the junction sequence differs from germline, possibly due to a read error. The CDR3 DNA reads as TGTGCTAGCAGTCGGTCGATACAAGAGACCCAGTACTTC. Translating gives CASSRSIQETQYF. V and J are TRBV7-7 and TRBJ2-5, with D unclear. Germline values: CDR1 SSHAT, CDR2 FNYEAQ (reference sequence). This CDR3 has 13 amino acids. Combining the CDR3 with reference TRBV7-7 and TRBJ2-5 gives the whole variable domain GAGVSQSPRYKVTKRGQDVTLRCDPISSHATLYWYQQALGQGPEFLTYFNYEAQPDKSGLPSDRFSAERPEGSISTLTIQRTEQRDSAMYRCASSRSIQETQYFGPGTRLLVL.

The V and J genes are TRBV5-1 and TRBJ2-5; 12 positions agree with TRBD2. With 0 bases clipped from V and 5 bases from J, the junction kept 8 bases outside the gene matches. The CDR3 sequence is 17 residues long. Germline assignment: CDR1 SGHRS and CDR2 YFSETQ. This CDR3 reads CASSLASSGGAGETQYF. DNA for the CDR3: TGCGCCAGCAGCTTGGCCTCTAGCGGGGGGGCCGGGGAGACCCAGTACTTC.

The V and J genes are TRBV19 and TRBJ1-5; a weak D match, TRBD1 (5 bases). The CDR3 totals 14 residues. CDR1 and CDR2 from the germline V gene are LNHDA and SQIVND (reference sequence). The V end was cut by 2 bases, the J end by 3 bases, with 8 bases between. DNA of the CDR3: TGTGCCAGTAGTATAAAGGGGCACAATCAGCCCCAGCATTTT. Protein sequence: CASSIKGHNQPQHF.

This rearrangement joins TRBV6-5 to TRBJ2-7; 8 bases agree with TRBD1. The CDR3 consists of 13 residues. Germline lookup yields CDR1 MNHEY and CDR2 SVGAGI. The V segment lost 6 bases and the J segment 3 bases; nucleotides outside the gene matches: 4. DNA of the CDR3: TGTGCCAGCAGGGACAGGGTATTCTACGAGCAGTACTTC. Encoded protein: CASRDRVFYEQYF.

The chain joins TRBV11-2 to TRBJ2-1; 11 bases fit TRBD1. This CDR3 region has 15 residues. Looked up from germline, CDR1 is SGHAT and CDR2 is FQNNGV. The J segment lost 7 bases and the V segment lost 5 bases, leaving 7 bases of the junction unmatched. The chain's CDR3 is CASSPPGTGGNEQFF. The CDR3 DNA reads as TGTGCCAGCAGCCCTCCCGGGACAGGGGGGAATGAGCAGTTCTTC.

V and J are TRBV24-1 and TRBJ2-2; weak D call: TRBD2 (5 bases). V was clipped by 3 bases and J by 1 base, with 8 bases between them. In germline, CDR1 is KGHDR, CDR2 SFDVKD. The CDR3 length is 15 residues. CDR3 in DNA: TGTGCCACCAGTGATCCACGGGGGAACACCGGGGAGCTGTTTTTT. Protein: CATSDPRGNTGELFF.

The rearrangement joins TRBV5-1 to TRBJ2-3; D is undetermined. Trimming stripped 0 bases from V and 6 bases from J, with 5 bases between. The CDR3 runs to 12 residues. From germline, CDR1 is SGHRS and CDR2 YFSETQ. The CDR3, as DNA: TGCGCCAGCAGCTTGGTTTCTGATACGCAGTATTTT. It yields the protein CASSLVSDTQYF.

The rearrangement links TRBV5-1 to TRBJ2-2, with 8 bases lining up with TRBD1. CDR3 length equals 16 residues. The trim removed 0 bases at V and 4 bases at J, leaving 5 bases unmatched. CDR1 and CDR2 from the germline V gene are SGHRS and YFSETQ. DNA for the CDR3: TGCGCCAGCAGCTTGGATGGACAGGGCCTCACCGGGGAGCTGTTTTTT. Translation gives CASSLDGQGLTGELFF.

The J gene is TRBJ2-2, the V gene TRBV11-3; 7 bases fit TRBD1. Unmatched junction bases numbered 9, after V lost 9 bases and J lost 5 bases. In germline, CDR1 is SGHNT, CDR2 YENEEA. The CDR3 runs to 14 residues. The CDR3 loop is CASEQGLGTGELFF. Here the CDR3 DNA reads TGTGCCAGTGAACAGGGGTTGGGGACCGGGGAGCTGTTTTTT.